This T cell receptor (beta chain) was sequenced in a study of blood T cell repertoires in COVID-19. Looking at the study overall: Acute and convalescent COVID-19 specimens originated in the United States, Italy and Spain.

Source study methods: Amplified reference gene primers provided the basis for estimating nucleated cell counts. Libraries were prepared by immunoSEQ multiplex PCR; TCRdb keeps only in-frame clonotypes and omits some of them. That table furnishes V, J and clone size, whereas the DNA furnished D and trimming. The repertoire holds 60,000 to 85,000 clones, with roughly nine tenths as singletons. Trimming removed 5 bases from V and 7 bases from J, with 15 bases in between. Germline assignment: CDR1 MDHEN and CDR2 SYDVKM. The CDR3 is 14 amino acids. There are a few counts of this clone. Sequenced: peripheral blood. The V gene is TRBV28, the J gene TRBJ1-5; weak D call: TRBD1 (5 bases). This receptor was identified in a middle-aged man with COVID-19, enrolled during active disease. CDR3 nucleotides: TGTGCCAGCAGTGGAACGACAGTGAACCAGCCCCAGCATTTT. This encodes CASSGTTVNQPQHF. The whole variable domain, filled in from reference TRBV28 and TRBJ1-5, reads DVKVTQSSRYLVKRTGEKVFLECVQDMDHENMFWYRQDPGLGLRLIYFSYDVKMKEKGDIPEGYSVSREKKERFSLILESASTNQTSMYLCASSGTTVNQPQHFGDGTRLSIL.